These 8 T cell receptor beta chains originate from one sample sequenced in a study of blood T cell repertoires in COVID-19. TCRdb's copy holds only in-frame clones and misses some; the assay was immunoSEQ multiplex PCR. The repertoire holds hundreds of thousands of clones, with 70% to 90% as singletons. Sequencing input: peripheral blood. The receptors were sampled from a man aged 40-55 years with acute or convalescent COVID-19.

CDR3 protein: CASSPPGGLSEQYF. CDR3 DNA sequence: TGTGCCAGCAGTCCTCCAGGGGGCTTATCCGAGCAGTACTTC. The rearrangement uses TRBV25-1 and TRBJ2-7; 8 bases align to TRBD1. Unmatched junction bases numbered 9, after V lost 5 bases and J lost 6 bases. Germline V gene sequence: CDR1 MGHDK, CDR2 SYGVNS. The CDR3 runs 14 residues.

This clone was seen just once. This chain links TRBV7-3 with TRBJ2-5; 11 bases line up with TRBD2. CDR1 and CDR2 from the germline V gene are SGHTA and FQGTGA. After removal of 8 bases from V and 2 bases from J, the junction contained 16 bases not matched to a gene. The CDR3 is 18 amino acids. CDR3 sequence: CASGRPSGRLKTQETQYF. The DNA of the CDR3 is TGTGCCAGCGGACGGCCTAGCGGGAGGCTAAAGACTCAAGAGACCCAGTACTTC.

The rearrangement joins TRBV18 to TRBJ1-2, with D tentatively TRBD1 (5 bases). The CDR3 loop spans 13 amino acids. Germline V gene data show CDR1 as KGHSH and CDR2 as LQKENI. Trimming cost V 8 bases and J 0 bases, with 10 bases left between them. The CDR3 DNA reads TGTGCCAGCCAGGACATAACTAACTATGGCTACACCTTC. Residues: CASQDITNYGYTF.

The V and J genes are TRBV6-2 or TRBV6-3 and TRBJ1-2; possible D gene TRBD1, 5 bases. The CDR3 consists of 12 residues. V was cut by 4 bases and J by 8 bases, with 11 bases left in between. Germline V gene lookup returns CDR1 MNHEY and CDR2 SVGEGT. The CDR3 bases are TGTGCCAGCAGTTCACAGGTCGGAGGCTACACCTTC. This codes for CASSSQVGGYTF.

V gene TRBV27 combines with J gene TRBJ1-1, with a tentative D call TRBD1 (6 bases). V gave up 4 bases and J gave up 1 base, with 13 bases separating them. CDR3 length: 15 amino acids. Germline CDR1 is MNHEY and CDR2 is SMNVEV (reference sequence). The CDR3 is CASSSALGANTEAFF. The CDR3 coding sequence is TGTGCCAGCAGTTCGGCCTTGGGGGCGAACACTGAAGCTTTCTTT.

V usage is TRBV2 and J usage is TRBJ2-7; unclear D gene. The CDR3 loop spans 13 amino acids. Trimming removed 8 bases from V and 1 base from J, with 12 bases in between. Germline CDR1 reads SNHLY; CDR2 reads FYNNEI. The CDR3 sequence is CASRGEESYEQYF. As DNA, the CDR3 is TGTGCCAGCCGAGGTGAGGAGTCCTACGAGCAGTACTTC.

V gene TRBV19 combines with J gene TRBJ1-5; D remains ambiguous. This CDR3 is built from 13 residues. Germline CDR1 is LNHDA and CDR2 is SQIVND (reference sequence). V lost 1 base to trimming and J lost 3 bases, with 4 bases between them. The DNA of the CDR3 is TGTGCCAGTAGTATAGGTATCAATCAGCCCCAGCATTTT. This translates into CASSIGINQPQHF. The whole variable domain, filled in from reference TRBV19 and TRBJ1-5, reads DGGITQSPKYLFRKEGQNVTLSCEQNLNHDAMYWYRQDPGQGLRLIYYSQIVNDFQKGDIAEGYSVSREKKESFPLTVTSAQKNPTAFYLCASSIGINQPQHFGDGTRLSIL.

V gene TRBV2 combines with J gene TRBJ2-1; 11 bases map to TRBD2. The CDR3 consists of 13 residues. Losses at the gene ends were 7 bases for V and 5 bases for J; bases not matched to a gene: 1. Germline loops: CDR1 SNHLY, CDR2 FYNNEI. The CDR3 spells CASMTSGDNEQFF. The DNA of the CDR3 is TGTGCCAGCATGACTAGCGGGGACAATGAGCAGTTCTTC.